The 15 T cell receptor beta chains below were found in one sample sequenced in a study of T cell repertoires in cytomegalovirus infection. TCRdb re-called the reads with MiXCR, one entry per CDR3 protein. In the table there are a few hundred thousand distinct CDR3 sequences, approximately 42% of which are singletons. Their cognate antigens are unknown. The sample consisted of cultured PBMCs, taken from culture after CMV antigen stimulation. These receptors were obtained from a human donor in good health (CMV status not recorded). Some clones in this sample may be carry-over from other donors' samples.

The gene calls are TRBV9 and TRBJ2-7, with D possibly matching TRBD1 (5 bases). Germline lookup yields CDR1 SGDLS and CDR2 YYNGEE. V lost 0 bases and J 4 bases, leaving 11 bases between the germline ends. This CDR3 contains 14 residues. CDR3: CASSVGTLGYEQYF. The CDR3 region has the DNA TGTGCCAGCAGCGTAGGGACACTCGGATACGAGCAGTACTTC.

The chain is built from TRBV30 and TRBJ1-5; the D is unclear. V lost 0 bases, J lost 4 bases, and 10 bases lay in between. Germline V CDR1 and CDR2: GTSNPN, SVGIG (reference sequence). The CDR3 runs 14 residues. CDR3 sequence reads: CAWSVGLRNQPQHF. The CDR3 nucleotides read TGTGCCTGGAGTGTTGGTTTGCGGAATCAGCCCCAGCATTTT.

The genes are TRBV4-1 and TRBJ1-2, with a weak D call TRBD1 (5 bases). Germline V gene sequence: CDR1 MGHRA, CDR2 YSYEKL. Between the trimmed V and J ends, which lost 4 bases and 3 bases, there was a span of 15 bases. The CDR3 consists of 15 residues. CDR3 DNA sequence: TGCGCCAGCAGCCCTGCGACAGTTAATGACTATGGCTACACCTTC. Translated, it gives CASSPATVNDYGYTF.

This sequence joins TRBV5-4 and TRBJ2-3, with 9 bases that match TRBD2. V dropped 0 bases and J dropped 5; count of bases not matched to a gene: 7. The CDR3 runs to 16 residues. Looked up from germline, CDR1 is SGHNT and CDR2 is YYREEE (reference sequence). As DNA, the CDR3 is TGTGCCAGCAGCTTGGTGGCTAGCGGGAAGGAAGATACGCAGTATTTT. It specifies CASSLVASGKEDTQYF. The variable domain in full, with the rest retrieved from reference TRBV5-4 and TRBJ2-3, is ETGVTQSPTHLIKTRGQQVTLRCSSQSGHNTVSWYQQALGQGPQFIFQYYREEENGRGNFPPRFSGLQFPNYSSELNVNALELDDSALYLCASSLVASGKEDTQYFGPGTRLTVL.

The rearrangement uses TRBV20-1 and TRBJ2-1; TRBD2 agrees at 15 bases. J was trimmed by 9 bases and V by 5 bases; bases with no gene match: 14. Germline CDR1 is DFQATT and CDR2 is SNEGSKA (reference sequence). This CDR3 comprises 17 residues. Here the CDR3 reads CSAPGLAGGSAPFEQFF. In DNA form, the CDR3 reads TGCAGTGCTCCGGGACTAGCGGGGGGCTCTGCCCCCTTTGAGCAGTTCTTC.

This chain connects TRBV6-6 to TRBJ2-5; 9 positions match TRBD2. CDR3 size: 17 residues. V shed 2 bases, J shed 1 base, and the junction held 8 bases outside the gene matches. CDR1 and CDR2 from the germline V gene are MNHNY and SVGAGI (reference sequence). The CDR3 region is CASSYPKSGRFQETQYF. For the CDR3, the DNA is TGTGCCAGCAGTTACCCCAAGAGCGGGAGGTTCCAAGAGACCCAGTACTTC.

The chain joins TRBV20-1 to TRBJ1-1; D uncertain. The V and J ends lost 2 bases and 1 base respectively, with 14 bases between them. Germline V CDR1 and CDR2: DFQATT, SNEGSKA (reference sequence). The CDR3 loop spans 15 amino acids. The CDR3 loop is CSARNPVRGNTEAFF. The CDR3 DNA reads as TGCAGTGCTAGAAATCCCGTACGGGGGAACACTGAAGCTTTCTTT.

The V gene is TRBV6-6, the J gene TRBJ2-1; D is tentatively TRBD1 or TRBD2 (6 bases each). The CDR3 totals 14 residues. The germline V gene has CDR1 MNHNY and CDR2 SVGAGI (reference sequence). V was pared by 6 bases and J by 4 bases, with 13 bases between. The CDR3 is CASRKPGAYNEQFF. The CDR3 bases are TGTGCCAGCAGAAAACCGGGGGCGTACAATGAGCAGTTCTTC.

This clonotype was counted only a few times. J is TRBJ2-5 and V is TRBV7-9, with 7 bases aligning to TRBD1. Unmatched junction bases numbered 7, after V lost 7 bases and J lost 2 bases. Per germline, CDR1 SEHNR and CDR2 FQNEAQ (reference sequence). There are 14 residues in the CDR3. The CDR3 loop is CASNWDREQETQYF. CDR3 DNA: TGTGCCAGCAATTGGGACAGAGAGCAAGAGACCCAGTACTTC.

The chain couples TRBV7-3 to TRBJ1-5; D unclear. CDR3 length: 15 amino acids. Germline CDR1 is SGHTA and CDR2 is FQGTGA. Trimming took 5 bases from V and 1 from J, leaving 12 bases between them. The CDR3 here is CASSDGRYSNQPQHF. In nucleotides, the CDR3 is TGTGCCAGCAGCGATGGACGGTACAGCAATCAGCCCCAGCATTTT.

CDR3 nucleotides: TGTGCCAGCAGCTTATTACTAGCGGCTTACAATGAGCAGTTCTTC. Translating it yields CASSLLLAAYNEQFF. The gene calls are TRBV11-2 and TRBJ2-1, with TRBD2 matching over 8 bases. V shed 2 bases and J 4 bases; nucleotides not matched to a gene: 4. The CDR3 is made up of 15 amino acids. The germline V gene has CDR1 SGHAT and CDR2 FQNNGV.

This clonotype has just a few counts. The chain links TRBV7-6 to TRBJ1-6; 8 nucleotides agree with TRBD1. The germline gives CDR1 SGHVS, CDR2 FNYEAQ. V dropped 5 bases and J dropped 0; count of bases not matched to a gene: 12. This CDR3 is 19 amino acids long. CDR3 sequence reads: CASSPSGQVESSYNSPLHF. CDR3 nucleotides: TGTGCCAGCAGCCCCTCGGGACAGGTCGAGAGCTCCTATAATTCACCCCTCCACTTT.

This clonotype was picked up a small number of times. V is TRBV7-9 and J is TRBJ1-5; unclear D gene. V lost 5 bases to trimming and J lost 4 bases, with 12 bases between them. The CDR3 loop spans 14 amino acids. Germline CDR1 reads SEHNR; CDR2 reads FQNEAQ (reference sequence). CDR3 loop: CASSPVEINQPQHF. The CDR3 DNA follows: TGTGCCAGCAGCCCCGTTGAGATTAATCAGCCCCAGCATTTT.

This clonotype came up many times. V usage is TRBV6-1 and J usage is TRBJ1-1, with D possibly TRBD1 on 5 matching bases. The V end was cut by 3 bases, the J end by 5 bases, with 22 bases between. The CDR3 is made up of 17 amino acids. Germline assignment: CDR1 MNHNS and CDR2 SASEGT. The CDR3 nucleotides read TGTGCCAGCAGTGATTGGGGCAGATTACTTTTCCGGACTGAAGCTTTCTTT. Translation: CASSDWGRLLFRTEAFF.

This clonotype showed up many times. CDR3 residues: CASSLAGTSVYNEQFF. The CDR3 DNA is TGTGCCAGCAGCTTAGCTGGGACTAGCGTTTACAATGAGCAGTTCTTC. The gene calls are TRBV7-2 and TRBJ2-1; 10 bases map to TRBD2. With V trimmed by 0 bases and J by 4 bases, 3 bases remained unmatched. Germline-derived CDR1 and CDR2 are SGHTA and FQGNSA. The CDR3 length is 16 residues.